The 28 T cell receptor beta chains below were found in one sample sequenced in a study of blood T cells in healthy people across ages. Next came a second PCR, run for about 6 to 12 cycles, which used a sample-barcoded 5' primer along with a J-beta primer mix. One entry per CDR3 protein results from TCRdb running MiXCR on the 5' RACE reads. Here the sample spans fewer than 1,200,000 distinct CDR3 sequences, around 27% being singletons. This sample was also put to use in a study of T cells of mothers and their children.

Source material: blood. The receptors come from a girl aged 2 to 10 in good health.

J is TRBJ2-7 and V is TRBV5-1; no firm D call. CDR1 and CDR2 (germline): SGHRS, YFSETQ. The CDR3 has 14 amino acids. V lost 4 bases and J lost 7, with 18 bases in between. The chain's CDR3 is CASSTNQLLGEQYF. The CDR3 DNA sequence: TGCGCCAGCAGCACAAATCAGCTCCTGGGTGAGCAGTACTTC.

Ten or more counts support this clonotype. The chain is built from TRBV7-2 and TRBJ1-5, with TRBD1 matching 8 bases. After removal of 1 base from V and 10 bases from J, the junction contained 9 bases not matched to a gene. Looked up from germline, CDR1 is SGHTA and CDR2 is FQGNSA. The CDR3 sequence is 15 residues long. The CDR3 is CASSLGTGIISPQHF. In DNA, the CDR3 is TGTGCCAGCAGCTTAGGGACAGGGATTATCAGCCCCCAGCATTTT. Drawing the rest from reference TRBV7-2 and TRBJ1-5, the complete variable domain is GAGVSQSPSNKVTEKGKDVELRCDPISGHTALYWYRQSLGQGLEFLIYFQGNSAPDKSGLPSDRFSAERTGGSVSTLTIQRTQQEDSAVYLCASSLGTGIISPQHFGDGTRLSIL.

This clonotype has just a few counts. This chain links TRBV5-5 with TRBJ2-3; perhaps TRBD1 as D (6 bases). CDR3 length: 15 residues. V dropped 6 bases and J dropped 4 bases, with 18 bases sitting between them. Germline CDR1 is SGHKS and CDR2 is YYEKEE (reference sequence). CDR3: CASNGVGQGSDTQYF. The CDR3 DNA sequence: TGTGCCAGCAACGGGGTAGGGCAGGGGTCAGATACGCAGTATTTT.

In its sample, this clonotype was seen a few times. CDR3 amino acids: CASLRPGPGFTGNTIYF. The DNA of the CDR3 is TGTGCCAGCCTTCGACCGGGACCCGGCTTCACCGGAAACACCATATATTTT. The rearrangement links TRBV6-2 or TRBV6-3 to TRBJ1-3, with D possibly being TRBD1 (5 bases). Germline V gene lookup returns CDR1 MNHEY and CDR2 SVGEGT. Trimming pared 8 bases from V and 4 bases from J, leaving 24 bases between. The CDR3 loop spans 17 amino acids.

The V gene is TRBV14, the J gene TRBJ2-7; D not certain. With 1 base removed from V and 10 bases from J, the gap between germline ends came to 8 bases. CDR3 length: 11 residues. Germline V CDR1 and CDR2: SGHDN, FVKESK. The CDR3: CASSQVSIQYF. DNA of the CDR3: TGTGCCAGCAGCCAAGTTTCGATTCAGTACTTC.

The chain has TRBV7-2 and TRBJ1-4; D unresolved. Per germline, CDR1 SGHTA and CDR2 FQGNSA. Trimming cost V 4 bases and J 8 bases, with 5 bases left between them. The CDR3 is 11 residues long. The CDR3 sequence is CASSSTEKLFF. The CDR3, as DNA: TGTGCCAGCAGCTCTACAGAAAAACTGTTTTTT.

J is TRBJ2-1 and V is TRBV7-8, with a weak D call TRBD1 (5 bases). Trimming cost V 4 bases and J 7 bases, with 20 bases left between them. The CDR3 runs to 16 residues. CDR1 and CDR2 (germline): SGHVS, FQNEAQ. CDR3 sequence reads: CASSSSKGKLVNEQFF. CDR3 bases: TGTGCCAGCAGCTCTTCGAAGGGGAAGTTGGTAAATGAGCAGTTCTTC.

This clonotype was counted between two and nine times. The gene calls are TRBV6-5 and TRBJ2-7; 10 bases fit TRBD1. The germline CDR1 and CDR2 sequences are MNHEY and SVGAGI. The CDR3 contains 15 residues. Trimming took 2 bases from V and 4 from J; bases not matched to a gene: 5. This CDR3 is CASSYRDRGGYEQYF. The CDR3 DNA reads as TGTGCCAGCAGTTACCGGGACAGGGGCGGATACGAGCAGTACTTC.

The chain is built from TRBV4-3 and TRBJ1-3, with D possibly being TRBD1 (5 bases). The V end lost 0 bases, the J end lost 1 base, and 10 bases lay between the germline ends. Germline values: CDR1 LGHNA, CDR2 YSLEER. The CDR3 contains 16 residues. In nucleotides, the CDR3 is TGCGCCAGCAGCCAAGATTGGGGGACTTCTGGAAACACCATATATTTT. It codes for CASSQDWGTSGNTIYF.

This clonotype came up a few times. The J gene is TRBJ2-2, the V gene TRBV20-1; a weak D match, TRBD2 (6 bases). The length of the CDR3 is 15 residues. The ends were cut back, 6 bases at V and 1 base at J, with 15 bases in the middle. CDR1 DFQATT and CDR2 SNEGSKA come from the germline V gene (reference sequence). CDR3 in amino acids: CSAISVSGNTGELFF. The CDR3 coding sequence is TGCAGTGCCATATCCGTTAGCGGGAACACCGGGGAGCTGTTTTTT.

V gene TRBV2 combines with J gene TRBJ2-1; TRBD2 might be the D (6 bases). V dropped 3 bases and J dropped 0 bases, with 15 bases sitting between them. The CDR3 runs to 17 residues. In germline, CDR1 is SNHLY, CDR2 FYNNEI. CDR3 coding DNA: TGTGCCAGCAGTGAGTTATACCGGGACTTCTCCTACAATGAGCAGTTCTTC. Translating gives CASSELYRDFSYNEQFF.

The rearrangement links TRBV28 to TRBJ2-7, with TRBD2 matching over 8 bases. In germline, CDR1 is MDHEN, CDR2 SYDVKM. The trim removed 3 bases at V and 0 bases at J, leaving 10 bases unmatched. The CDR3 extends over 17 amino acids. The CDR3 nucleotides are TGTGCCAGCAGTTTTCCCCCCCTCACTAGCGGCTCCTACGAGCAGTACTTC. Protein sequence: CASSFPPLTSGSYEQYF.

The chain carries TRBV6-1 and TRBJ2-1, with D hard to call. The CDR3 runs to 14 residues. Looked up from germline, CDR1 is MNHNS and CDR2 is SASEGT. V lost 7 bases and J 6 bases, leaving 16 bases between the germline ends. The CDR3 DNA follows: TGTGCCAGCACCGAAAGAGTGGGCTCCAATGAGCAGTTCTTC. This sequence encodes CASTERVGSNEQFF.

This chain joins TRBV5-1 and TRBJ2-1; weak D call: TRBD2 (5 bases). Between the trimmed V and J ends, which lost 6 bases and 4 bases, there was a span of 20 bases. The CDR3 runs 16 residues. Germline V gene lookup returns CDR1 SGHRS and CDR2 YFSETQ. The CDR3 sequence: CASNGGSGGSYNEQFF. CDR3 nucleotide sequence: TGCGCCAGCAATGGCGGGTCCGGTGGTAGTTACAATGAGCAGTTCTTC.

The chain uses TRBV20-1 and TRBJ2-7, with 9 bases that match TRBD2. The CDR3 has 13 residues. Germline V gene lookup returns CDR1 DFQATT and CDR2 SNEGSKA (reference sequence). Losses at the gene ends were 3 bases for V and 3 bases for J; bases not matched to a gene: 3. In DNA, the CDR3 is TGCAGTGCTAGTGCTAGCGGGATCTACGAGCAGTACTTC. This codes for CSASASGIYEQYF.

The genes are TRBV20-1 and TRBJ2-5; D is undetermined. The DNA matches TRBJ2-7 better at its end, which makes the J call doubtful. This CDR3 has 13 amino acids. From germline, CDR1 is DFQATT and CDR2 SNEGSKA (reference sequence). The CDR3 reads CSARGLNPYEQYV. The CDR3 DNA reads TGCAGTGCGAGAGGCCTCAATCCCTACGAGCAGTACGTC.

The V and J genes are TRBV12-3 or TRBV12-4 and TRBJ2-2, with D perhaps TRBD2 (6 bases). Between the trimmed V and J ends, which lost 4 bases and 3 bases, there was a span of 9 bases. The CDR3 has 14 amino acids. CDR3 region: CASSSGTDTGELFF. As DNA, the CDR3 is TGTGCCAGCAGTTCAGGGACTGACACCGGGGAGCTGTTTTTT.

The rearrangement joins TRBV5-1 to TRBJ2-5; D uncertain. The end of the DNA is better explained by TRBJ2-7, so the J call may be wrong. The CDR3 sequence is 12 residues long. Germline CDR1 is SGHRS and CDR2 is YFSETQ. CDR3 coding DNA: TGCGCCAGCAGCCAAGAGACGGACGAGCAGTACTTC. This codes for CASSQETDEQYF.

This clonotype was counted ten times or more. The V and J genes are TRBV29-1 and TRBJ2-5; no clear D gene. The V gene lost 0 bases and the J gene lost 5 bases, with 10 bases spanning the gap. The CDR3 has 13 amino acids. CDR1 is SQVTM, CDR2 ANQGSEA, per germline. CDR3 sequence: CSVEEVSVETQYF. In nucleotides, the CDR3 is TGCAGCGTTGAAGAGGTGTCGGTTGAGACCCAGTACTTC.

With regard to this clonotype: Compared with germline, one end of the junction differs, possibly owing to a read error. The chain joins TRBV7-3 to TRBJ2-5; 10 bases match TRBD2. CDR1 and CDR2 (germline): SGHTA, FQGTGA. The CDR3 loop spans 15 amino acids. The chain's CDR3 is CANSSGTSDQETQYF. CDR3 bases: TGTGCCAACAGCTCCGGGACTAGCGACCAAGAGACCCAGTACTTC. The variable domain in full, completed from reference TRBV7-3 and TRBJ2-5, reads GAGVSQTPSNKVTEKGKYVELRCDPISGHTALYWYRQSLGQGPEFLIYFQGTGAADDSGLPNDRFFAVRPEGSVSTLKIQRTERGDSAVYLCANSSGTSDQETQYFGPGTRLLVL.

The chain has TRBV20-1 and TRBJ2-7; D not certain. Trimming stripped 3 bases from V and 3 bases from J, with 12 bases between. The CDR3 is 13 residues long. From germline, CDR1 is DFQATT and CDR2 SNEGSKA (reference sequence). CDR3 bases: TGCAGTGCTAGGGTCCCCAACTTCTACGAGCAGTACTTC. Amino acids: CSARVPNFYEQYF.

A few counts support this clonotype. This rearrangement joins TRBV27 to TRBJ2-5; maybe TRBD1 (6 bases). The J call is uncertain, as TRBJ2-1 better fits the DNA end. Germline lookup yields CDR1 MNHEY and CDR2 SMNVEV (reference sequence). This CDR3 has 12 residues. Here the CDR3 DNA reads TGTGCCAGCAGTGCTCTTGGGACAGAGCAGTTCTTC. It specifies CASSALGTEQFF.

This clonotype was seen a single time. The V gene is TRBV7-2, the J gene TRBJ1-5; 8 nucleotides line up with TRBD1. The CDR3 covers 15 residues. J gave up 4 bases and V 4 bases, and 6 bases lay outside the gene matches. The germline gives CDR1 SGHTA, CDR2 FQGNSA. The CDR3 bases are TGTGCCAGCAGCTCCCAGGGGGCCCGTAATCAGCCCCAGCATTTT. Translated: CASSSQGARNQPQHF.

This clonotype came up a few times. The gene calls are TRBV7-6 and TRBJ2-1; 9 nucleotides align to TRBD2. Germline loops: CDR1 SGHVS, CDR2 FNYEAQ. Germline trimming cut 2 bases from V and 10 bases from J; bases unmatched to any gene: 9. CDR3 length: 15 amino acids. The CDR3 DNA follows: TGTGCCAGCAGCTTATATGGGCGGGAGGGAAACGAGCAGTTCTTC. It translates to CASSLYGREGNEQFF.

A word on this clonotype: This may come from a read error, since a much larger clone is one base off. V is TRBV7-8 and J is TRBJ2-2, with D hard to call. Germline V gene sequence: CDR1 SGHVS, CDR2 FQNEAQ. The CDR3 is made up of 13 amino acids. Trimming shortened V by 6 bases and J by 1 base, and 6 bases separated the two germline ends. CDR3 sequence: CASRFGNTGELFF. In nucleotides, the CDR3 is TGTGCCAGCAGGTTCGGGAACACCGGGGAGCTGTTTTTT.

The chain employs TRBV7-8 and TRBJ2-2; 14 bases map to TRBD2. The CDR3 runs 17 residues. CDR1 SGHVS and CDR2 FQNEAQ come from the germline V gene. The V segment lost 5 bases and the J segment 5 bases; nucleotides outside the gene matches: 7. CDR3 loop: CASSLGLAGEGTGELFF. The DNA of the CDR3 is TGTGCCAGCAGCCTGGGACTAGCGGGAGAAGGAACCGGGGAGCTGTTTTTT.

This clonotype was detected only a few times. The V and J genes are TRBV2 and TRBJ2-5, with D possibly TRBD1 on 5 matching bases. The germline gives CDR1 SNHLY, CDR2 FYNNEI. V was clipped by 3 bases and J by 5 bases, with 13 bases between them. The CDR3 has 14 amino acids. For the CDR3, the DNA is TGTGCCAGCAGTGAGGACACCTACCCGGAGACCCAGTACTTC. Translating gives CASSEDTYPETQYF.

This chain's CDR3 is CASVSGAQETQYF. The CDR3 nucleotides are TGTGCCAGTGTTTCGGGGGCACAAGAGACCCAGTACTTC. The chain recombines TRBV3-1 with TRBJ2-5, with D perhaps TRBD1 or TRBD2 (6 bases each). Germline CDR1 reads LGHDT; CDR2 reads YNNKEL (reference sequence). The CDR3 is 13 residues long. V gave up 9 bases and J gave up 2 bases, with 13 bases separating them.